The 8 T cell receptor beta chains listed next were all sequenced from one sample in a study of blood T cell repertoires in COVID-19. This table comes from immunoSEQ multiplex PCR, and its TCRdb copy is limited to in-frame clones, with some not included. The sample holds about 180,000 clones, 70% to 90% seen once. The sample consisted of peripheral blood. The receptors were sampled from a human donor with active or convalescent COVID-19. The donor label of this sample is uncertain.

The rearrangement joins TRBV5-4 to TRBJ2-7; D might be TRBD2 (5 bases). Trimming removed 5 bases at V and 2 bases at J, with 14 bases between. CDR3 size: 14 residues. Germline loops: CDR1 SGHNT, CDR2 YYREEE (reference sequence). CDR3 region: CASSAAGRTYEQYF. The CDR3 region has the DNA TGTGCCAGCAGTGCGGCGGGCAGAACCTACGAGCAGTACTTC.

This clone was recorded a few times. J is TRBJ2-7 and V is TRBV5-4; 11 bases fit TRBD2. The germline V gene encodes CDR1 SGHNT and CDR2 YYREEE (reference sequence). This CDR3 spans 14 amino acids. V trimming: 7 bases; J trimming: 2 bases; junction bases outside the gene matches: 5. The CDR3 bases are TGTGCCAGCGGCTCTAGCGGGAGGACCTACGAGCAGTACTTC. Protein product: CASGSSGRTYEQYF.

The chain links TRBV5-5 to TRBJ2-3; no firm D call. Germline CDR1 and CDR2: SGHKS and YYEKEE (reference sequence). The CDR3 consists of 12 residues. V was clipped by 7 bases and J by 2 bases, with 8 bases between them. The CDR3 here is CASSLNTDTQYF. CDR3 nucleotide sequence: TGTGCCAGCTCGTTAAACACAGATACGCAGTATTTT. Supplemented by reference TRBV5-5 and TRBJ2-3, the full variable domain reads DAGVTQSPTHLIKTRGQQVTLRCSPISGHKSVSWYQQVLGQGPQFIFQYYEKEERGRGNFPDRFSARQFPNYSSELNVNALLLGDSALYLCASSLNTDTQYFGPGTRLTVL.

The J gene is TRBJ2-1, the V gene TRBV27, with 9 positions matching TRBD1. The germline CDR1 and CDR2 sequences are MNHEY and SMNVEV (reference sequence). The CDR3 is made up of 13 amino acids. V lost 5 bases to trimming and J lost 7 bases; unmatched junction nucleotides: 3. The CDR3 region has the DNA TGTGCCAGCAGTACCGGGACAGGGAATGAGCAGTTCTTC. It specifies CASSTGTGNEQFF.

The rearrangement uses TRBV10-3 and TRBJ1-6, with 9 bases fitting TRBD1. The CDR3 extends over 13 amino acids. Germline values: CDR1 ENHRY, CDR2 SYGVKD. J gave up 10 bases and V 11 bases, and 9 bases lay outside the gene matches. Written as DNA, the CDR3 is TGTGCCCTCGGGGACAGGGCGAACTCACCCCTCCACTTT. Its translation: CALGDRANSPLHF.

This rearrangement joins TRBV18 to TRBJ2-2, with no clear D. The CDR3 spans 12 residues. Germline V gives CDR1 KGHSH, CDR2 LQKENI. The ends were cut back, 8 bases at V and 7 bases at J, with 11 bases in the middle. The CDR3 DNA reads as TGTGCCAGCGCGAATTATAACGGGGAGCTGTTTTTT. Encoded protein: CASANYNGELFF.

Only one count was recorded for this clone. The chain has TRBV7-2 and TRBJ1-6; D ambiguous. CDR1 and CDR2 (germline): SGHTA, FQGNSA. Trimming shortened V by 5 bases and J by 6 bases, and 11 bases separated the two germline ends. CDR3 size: 14 residues. The CDR3 loop reads CASSLRESNSPLHF. The CDR3 coding sequence is TGTGCCAGCAGCCTCCGGGAAAGTAATTCACCCCTCCACTTT. Using reference TRBV7-2 and TRBJ1-6 for the parts outside the CDR3, the full variable domain is GAGVSQSPSNKVTEKGKDVELRCDPISGHTALYWYRQSLGQGLEFLIYFQGNSAPDKSGLPSDRFSAERTGGSVSTLTIQRTQQEDSAVYLCASSLRESNSPLHFGNGTRLTVT.

This chain uses TRBV6-6 with TRBJ1-1; 8 nucleotides match TRBD1. Germline CDR1 MNHNY, CDR2 SVGAGI (reference sequence). With V trimmed by 5 bases and J by 4 bases, 6 bases remained unmatched. The CDR3 spans 14 residues. CDR3 loop: CASSDRGQGTEAFF. CDR3 coding DNA: TGTGCCAGCAGTGACAGGGGCCAGGGCACTGAAGCTTTCTTT.